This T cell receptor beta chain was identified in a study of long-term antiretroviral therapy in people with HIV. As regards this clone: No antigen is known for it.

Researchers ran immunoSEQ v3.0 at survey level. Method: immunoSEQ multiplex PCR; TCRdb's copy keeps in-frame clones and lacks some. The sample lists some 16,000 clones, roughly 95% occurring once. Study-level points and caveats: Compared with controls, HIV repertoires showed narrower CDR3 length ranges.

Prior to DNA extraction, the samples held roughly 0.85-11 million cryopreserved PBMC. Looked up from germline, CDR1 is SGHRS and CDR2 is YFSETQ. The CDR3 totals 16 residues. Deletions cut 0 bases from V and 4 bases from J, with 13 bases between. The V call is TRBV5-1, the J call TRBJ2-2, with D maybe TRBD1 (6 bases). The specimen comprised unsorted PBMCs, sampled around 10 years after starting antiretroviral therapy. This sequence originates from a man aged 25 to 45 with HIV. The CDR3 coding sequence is TGCGCCAGCAGCTTGGCAAGGCAGGGGTTCACCGGGGAGCTGTTTTTT. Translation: CASSLARQGFTGELFF.